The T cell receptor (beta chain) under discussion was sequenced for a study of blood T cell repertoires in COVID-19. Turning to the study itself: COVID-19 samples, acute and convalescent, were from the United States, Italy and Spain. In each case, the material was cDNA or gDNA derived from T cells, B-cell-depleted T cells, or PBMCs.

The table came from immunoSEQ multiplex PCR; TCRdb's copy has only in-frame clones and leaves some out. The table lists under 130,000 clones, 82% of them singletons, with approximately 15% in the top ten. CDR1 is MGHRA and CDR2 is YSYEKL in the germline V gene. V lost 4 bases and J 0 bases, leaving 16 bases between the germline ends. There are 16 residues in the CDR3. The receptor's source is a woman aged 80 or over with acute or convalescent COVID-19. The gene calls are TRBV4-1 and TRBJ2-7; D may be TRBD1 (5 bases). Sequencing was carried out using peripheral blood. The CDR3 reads CASSPRELLDSYEQYF. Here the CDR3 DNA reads TGCGCCAGCAGCCCCAGGGAACTCCTTGACTCCTACGAGCAGTACTTC.